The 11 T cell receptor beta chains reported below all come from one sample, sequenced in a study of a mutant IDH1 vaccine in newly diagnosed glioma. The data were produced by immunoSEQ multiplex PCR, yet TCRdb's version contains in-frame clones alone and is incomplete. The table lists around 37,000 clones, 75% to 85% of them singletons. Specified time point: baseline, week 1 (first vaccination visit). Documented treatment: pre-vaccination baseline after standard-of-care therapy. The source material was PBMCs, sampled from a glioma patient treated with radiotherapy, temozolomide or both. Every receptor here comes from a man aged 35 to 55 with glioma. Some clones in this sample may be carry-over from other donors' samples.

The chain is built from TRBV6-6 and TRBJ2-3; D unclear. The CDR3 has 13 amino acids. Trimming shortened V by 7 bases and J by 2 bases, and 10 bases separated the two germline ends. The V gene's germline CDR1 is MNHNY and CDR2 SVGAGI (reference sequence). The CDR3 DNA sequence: TGTGCCAGCAATGAACTCTTCACAGATACGCAGTATTTT. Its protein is CASNELFTDTQYF.

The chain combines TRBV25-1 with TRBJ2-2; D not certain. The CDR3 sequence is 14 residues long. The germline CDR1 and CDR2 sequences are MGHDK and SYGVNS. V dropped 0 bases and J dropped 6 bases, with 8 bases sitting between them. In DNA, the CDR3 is TGTGCCAGCAGTGAATATATGGGATCCGGGGAGCTGTTTTTT. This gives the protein CASSEYMGSGELFF.

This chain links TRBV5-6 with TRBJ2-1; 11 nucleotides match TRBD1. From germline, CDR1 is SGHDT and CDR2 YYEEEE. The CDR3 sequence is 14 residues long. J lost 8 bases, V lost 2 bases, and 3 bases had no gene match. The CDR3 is CASSLGQGADEQFF. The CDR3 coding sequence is TGTGCCAGCAGCTTAGGACAGGGGGCGGATGAGCAGTTCTTC. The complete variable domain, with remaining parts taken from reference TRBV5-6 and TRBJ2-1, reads DAGVTQSPTHLIKTRGQQVTLRCSPKSGHDTVSWYQQALGQGPQFIFQYYEEEERQRGNFPDRFSGHQFPNYSSELNVNALLLGDSALYLCASSLGQGADEQFFGPGTRLTVL.

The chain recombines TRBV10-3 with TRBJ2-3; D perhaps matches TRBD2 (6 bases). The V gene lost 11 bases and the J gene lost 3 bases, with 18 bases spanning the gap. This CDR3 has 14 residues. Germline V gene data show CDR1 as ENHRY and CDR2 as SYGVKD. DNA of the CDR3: TGTGCCGCCACCCGGGGACTTCCTACAGATACGCAGTATTTT. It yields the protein CAATRGLPTDTQYF.

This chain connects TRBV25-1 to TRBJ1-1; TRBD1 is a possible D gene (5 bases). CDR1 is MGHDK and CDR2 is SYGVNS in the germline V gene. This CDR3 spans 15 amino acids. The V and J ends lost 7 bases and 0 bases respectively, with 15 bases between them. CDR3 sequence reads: CASNAGGGLNTEAFF. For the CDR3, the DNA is TGTGCCAGCAACGCGGGGGGAGGTTTGAACACTGAAGCTTTCTTT. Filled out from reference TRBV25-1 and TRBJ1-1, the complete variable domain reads EADIYQTPRYLVIGTGKKITLECSQTMGHDKMYWYQQDPGMELHLIHYSYGVNSTEKGDLSSESTVSRIRTEHFPLTLESARPSHTSQYLCASNAGGGLNTEAFFGQGTRLTVV.

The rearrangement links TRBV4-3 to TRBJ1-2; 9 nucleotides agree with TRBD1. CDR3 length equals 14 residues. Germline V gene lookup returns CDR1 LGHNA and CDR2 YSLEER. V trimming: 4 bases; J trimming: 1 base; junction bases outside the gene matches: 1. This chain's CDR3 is CASSPGQGNYGYTF. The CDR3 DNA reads TGCGCCAGCAGCCCGGGACAGGGTAACTATGGCTACACCTTC.

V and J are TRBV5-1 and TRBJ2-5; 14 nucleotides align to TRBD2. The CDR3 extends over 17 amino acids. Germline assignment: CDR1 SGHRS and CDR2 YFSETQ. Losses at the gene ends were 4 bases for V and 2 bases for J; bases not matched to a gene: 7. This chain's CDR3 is CASSVPGLAGVQETQYF. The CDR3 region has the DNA TGCGCCAGCAGCGTCCCGGGACTAGCGGGAGTACAAGAGACCCAGTACTTC.

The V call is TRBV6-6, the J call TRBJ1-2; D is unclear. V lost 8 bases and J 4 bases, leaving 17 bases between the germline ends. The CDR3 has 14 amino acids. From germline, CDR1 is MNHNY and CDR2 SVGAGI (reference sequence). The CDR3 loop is CASLETREFYGYTF. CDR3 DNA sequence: TGTGCCAGCCTTGAAACGCGAGAGTTCTATGGCTACACCTTC.

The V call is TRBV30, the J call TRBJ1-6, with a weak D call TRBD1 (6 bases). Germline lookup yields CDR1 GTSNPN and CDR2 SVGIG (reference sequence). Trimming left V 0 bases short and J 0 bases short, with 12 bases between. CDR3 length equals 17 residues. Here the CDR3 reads CAWSVGGMSSYNSPLHF. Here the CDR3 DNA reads TGTGCCTGGAGTGTAGGGGGGATGAGCTCCTATAATTCACCCCTCCACTTT.

This CDR3 reads CASSYNGGDGYTF. DNA for the CDR3: TGTGCCAGCAGTTACAATGGAGGTGATGGCTACACCTTC. The chain employs TRBV6-5 and TRBJ1-2; D remains unclear. Trimming took 2 bases from V and 6 from J, leaving 10 bases between them. The germline gives CDR1 MNHEY, CDR2 SVGAGI. This CDR3 region has 13 residues.

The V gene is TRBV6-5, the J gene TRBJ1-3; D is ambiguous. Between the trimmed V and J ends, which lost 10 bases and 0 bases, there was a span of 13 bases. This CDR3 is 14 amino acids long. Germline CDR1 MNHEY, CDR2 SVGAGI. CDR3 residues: CATADGNSGNTIYF. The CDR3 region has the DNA TGTGCCACCGCGGACGGAAACTCTGGAAACACCATATATTTT.